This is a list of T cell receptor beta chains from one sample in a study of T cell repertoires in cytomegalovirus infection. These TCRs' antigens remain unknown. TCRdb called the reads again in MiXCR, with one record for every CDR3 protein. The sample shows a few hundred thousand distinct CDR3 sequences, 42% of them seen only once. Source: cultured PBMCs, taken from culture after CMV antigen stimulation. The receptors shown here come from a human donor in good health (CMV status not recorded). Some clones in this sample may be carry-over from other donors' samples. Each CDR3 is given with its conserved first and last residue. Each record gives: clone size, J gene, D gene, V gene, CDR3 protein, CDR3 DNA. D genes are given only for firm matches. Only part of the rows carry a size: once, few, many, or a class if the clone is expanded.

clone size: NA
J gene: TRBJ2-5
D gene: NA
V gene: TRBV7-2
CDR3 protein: CASSLNTAIQETQYF
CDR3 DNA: TGTGCCAGCAGCTTAAATACAGCAATACAAGAGACCCAGTACTTC

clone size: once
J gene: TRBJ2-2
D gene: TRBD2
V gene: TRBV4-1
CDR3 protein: CASSQEGTSGRASTGELFF
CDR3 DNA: TGCGCCAGCAGCCAAGAGGGGACTAGCGGGAGGGCCAGCACCGGGGAGCTGTTTTTT

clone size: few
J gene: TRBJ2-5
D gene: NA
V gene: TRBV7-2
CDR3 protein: CASSTSAVRNRGTQYF
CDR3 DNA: TGTGCCAGCAGCACGAGCGCAGTCCGGAACCGTGGGACCCAGTACTTC

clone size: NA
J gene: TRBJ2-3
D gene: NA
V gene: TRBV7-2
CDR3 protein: CASSPRFGGPYTDTQYF
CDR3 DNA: TGTGCCAGCAGCCCTAGGTTCGGGGGGCCGTACACAGATACGCAGTATTTT

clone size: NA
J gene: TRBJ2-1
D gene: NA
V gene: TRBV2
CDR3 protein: CASRETGNSYNEQFF
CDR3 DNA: TGTGCCAGCAGAGAAACAGGGAACTCCTACAATGAGCAGTTCTTC

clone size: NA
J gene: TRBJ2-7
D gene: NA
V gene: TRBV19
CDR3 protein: CASSTGQPYDQYF
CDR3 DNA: TGTGCCAGTAGTACCGGACAGCCCTACGATCAGTACTTC

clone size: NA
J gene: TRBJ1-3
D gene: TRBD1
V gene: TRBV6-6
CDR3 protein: CASRPPTGDSGNTIYF
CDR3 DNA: TGTGCCAGCAGACCACCGACAGGGGACTCTGGAAACACCATATATTTT

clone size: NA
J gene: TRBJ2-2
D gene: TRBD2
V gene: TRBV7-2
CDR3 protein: CASSLGWLAGGSGELFF
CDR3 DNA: TGTGCCAGCAGCTTAGGATGGCTAGCGGGGGGGTCCGGGGAGCTGTTTTTT

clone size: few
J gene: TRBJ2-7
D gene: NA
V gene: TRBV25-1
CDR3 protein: CASSWASSYEQYF
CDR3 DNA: TGTGCCAGCAGTTGGGCCAGCTCCTACGAGCAGTACTTC

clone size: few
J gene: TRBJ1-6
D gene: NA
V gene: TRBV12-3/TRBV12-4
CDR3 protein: CASSLVVGSGNSPLHF
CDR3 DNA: TGTGCCAGCAGTTTAGTAGTGGGGTCAGGAAATTCACCCCTCCACTTT

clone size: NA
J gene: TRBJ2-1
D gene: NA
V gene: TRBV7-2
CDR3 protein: CASTPPLVVEQFF
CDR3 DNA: TGTGCCAGCACGCCCCCCCTAGTCGTTGAGCAGTTCTTC

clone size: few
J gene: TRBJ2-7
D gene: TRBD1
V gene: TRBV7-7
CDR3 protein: CASSRQGVPYEQYF
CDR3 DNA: TGTGCCAGCAGCCGACAGGGGGTTCCCTACGAGCAGTACTTC

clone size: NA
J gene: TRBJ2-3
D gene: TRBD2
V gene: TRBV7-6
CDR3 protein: CASSCCSGRTDTQYF
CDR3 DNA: TGTGCCAGCAGCTGCTGTAGCGGGAGAACAGATACGCAGTATTTT

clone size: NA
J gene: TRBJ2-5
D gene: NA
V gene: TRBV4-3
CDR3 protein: CASSQMVWETQYF
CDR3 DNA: TGCGCCAGCAGCCAAATGGTTTGGGAGACCCAGTACTTC

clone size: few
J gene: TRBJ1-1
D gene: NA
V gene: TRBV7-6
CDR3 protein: CASSLRGLGGNTEAFF
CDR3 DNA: TGTGCCAGCAGCTTACGCGGCCTTGGGGGGAACACTGAAGCTTTCTTT

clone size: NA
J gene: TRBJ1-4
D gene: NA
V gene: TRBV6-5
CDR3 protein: CASSLKGDEKLFF
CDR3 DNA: TGTGCCAGCAGTTTAAAGGGGGACGAAAAACTGTTTTTT

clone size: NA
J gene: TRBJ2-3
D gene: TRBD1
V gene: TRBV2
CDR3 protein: CASRSTGVLDTQYF
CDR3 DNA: TGTGCCAGCCGTTCGACAGGGGTACTTGATACGCAGTATTTT

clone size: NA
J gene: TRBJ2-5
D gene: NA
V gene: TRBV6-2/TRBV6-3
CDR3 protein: CASSQLWVQETQYF
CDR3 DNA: TGTGCCAGCAGCCAGCTATGGGTTCAAGAGACCCAGTACTTC

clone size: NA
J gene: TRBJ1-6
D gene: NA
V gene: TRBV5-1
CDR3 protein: CASSLLGLGNSPLHF
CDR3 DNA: TGCGCCAGCAGCCTCCTTGGACTGGGAAATTCACCCCTCCACTTT

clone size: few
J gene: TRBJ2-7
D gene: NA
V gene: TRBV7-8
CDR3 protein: CASSLKPLQGDQYF
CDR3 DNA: TGTGCCAGCAGCTTAAAACCCCTACAGGGCGACCAGTACTTC

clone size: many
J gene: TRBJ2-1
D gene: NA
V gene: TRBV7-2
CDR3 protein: CASSFPDHRTHNEQFF
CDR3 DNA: TGTGCCAGCAGCTTCCCGGACCACCGGACACACAATGAGCAGTTCTTC

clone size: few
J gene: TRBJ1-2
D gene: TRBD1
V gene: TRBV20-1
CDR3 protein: CSAPQGGGYTF
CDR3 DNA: TGCAGTGCTCCGCAGGGGGGAGGCTACACCTTC

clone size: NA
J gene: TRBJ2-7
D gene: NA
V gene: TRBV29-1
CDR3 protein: CSVLLASYEQYF
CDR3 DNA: TGCAGCGTTTTATTAGCGAGCTACGAGCAGTACTTC

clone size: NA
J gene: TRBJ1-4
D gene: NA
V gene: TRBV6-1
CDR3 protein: CASSPGSHLEKLFF
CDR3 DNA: TGTGCCAGCAGCCCCGGCTCGCACCTGGAAAAACTGTTTTTT

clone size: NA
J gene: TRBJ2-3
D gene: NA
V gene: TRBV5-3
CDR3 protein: CARSLKGYGTDTQYF
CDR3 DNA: TGTGCCAGAAGCTTGAAGGGATATGGCACAGATACGCAGTATTTT

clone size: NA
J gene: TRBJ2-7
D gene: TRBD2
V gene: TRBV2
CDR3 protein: CASSPGVAGGYEQYF
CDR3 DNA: TGTGCCAGCAGTCCGGGGGTAGCGGGAGGTTACGAGCAGTACTTC

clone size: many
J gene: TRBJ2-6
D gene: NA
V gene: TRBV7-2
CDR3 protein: CASSLVSGANVLTF
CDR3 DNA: TGTGCCAGCAGCTTAGTCTCTGGGGCCAACGTCCTGACTTTC

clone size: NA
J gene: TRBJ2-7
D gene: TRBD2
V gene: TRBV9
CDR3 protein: CASSVVPRLAQRYEQYF
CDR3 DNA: TGTGCCAGCAGCGTAGTCCCTCGACTAGCGCAACGGTACGAGCAGTACTTC

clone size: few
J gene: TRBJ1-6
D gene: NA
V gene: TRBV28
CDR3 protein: CASSTLGNSPLHF
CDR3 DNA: TGTGCCAGCAGTACCTTGGGCAATTCACCCCTCCACTTT

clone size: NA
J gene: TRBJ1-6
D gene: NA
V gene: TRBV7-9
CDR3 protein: CASSVFREGSPLHF
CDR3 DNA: TGTGCCAGCAGCGTTTTCCGGGAAGGTTCACCCCTCCACTTT

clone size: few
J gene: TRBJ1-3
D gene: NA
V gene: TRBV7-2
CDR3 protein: CASSLWEGTGNTIYF
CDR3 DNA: TGTGCCAGCAGCTTATGGGAGGGAACAGGAAACACCATATATTTT